The 31 T cell receptor beta chains below come from one sample, sequenced in a study of identical twins (TCRdb year 2016). Library preparation used 5' RACE. The sequencing machine was an Illumina HiSeq 2000. The raw public reads went through TCRdb reprocessing: fastp at Q25, MiXCR clone calling, in-frame beta chains kept. Rows are unified per CDR3 protein, each entry keeping the most common DNA and genes. The sample includes hundreds of thousands of distinct CDR3 sequences, with 18% observed a single time. The top ten hold around 13% of the sample. In addition, the sample was reused for a study of T cells expressing NK-cell markers.

Material for sequencing was PBMCs. Every receptor here comes from a young woman in good health.

This clonotype was picked up a small number of times. The genes are TRBV6-5 and TRBJ1-2; TRBD1 matches 9 bases. With 0 bases clipped from V and 2 bases from J, the junction kept 1 base outside the gene matches. Germline V gene lookup returns CDR1 MNHEY and CDR2 SVGAGI. The CDR3 covers 15 residues. DNA for the CDR3: TGTGCCAGCAGTTACTCCGGACAGGGGAACTATGGCTACACCTTC. Protein sequence: CASSYSGQGNYGYTF.

The chain employs TRBV20-1 and TRBJ2-1, with 8 bases that match TRBD2. CDR1 and CDR2 (germline): DFQATT, SNEGSKA (reference sequence). There are 16 residues in the CDR3. After removal of 0 bases from V and 1 base from J, the junction contained 5 bases not matched to a gene. The CDR3, as DNA: TGCAGTGCTAGAGATAGCGCGGGAGGTTCCTACAATGAGCAGTTCTTC. It specifies CSARDSAGGSYNEQFF.

This clonotype was seen a few times. This sequence joins TRBV27 and TRBJ2-3, with D possibly being TRBD2 (6 bases). This CDR3 has 16 amino acids. Between the trimmed V and J ends, which lost 4 bases and 2 bases, there was a span of 16 bases. Germline V gene sequence: CDR1 MNHEY, CDR2 SMNVEV (reference sequence). Here the CDR3 DNA reads TGTGCCAGCAGTTGGATGGGGGACTCGCCCACAGATACGCAGTATTTT. This sequence encodes CASSWMGDSPTDTQYF.

The chain links TRBV5-1 to TRBJ2-1, with D possibly being TRBD1 or TRBD2 (5 bases each). In germline, CDR1 is SGHRS, CDR2 YFSETQ. The CDR3 runs to 15 residues. V shed 0 bases and J shed 2 bases, with 9 bases lying between them. The CDR3 DNA reads as TGCGCCAGCAGCTTGGTTCTGGGGGCCTACAATGAGCAGTTCTTC. Amino acid sequence: CASSLVLGAYNEQFF.

The CDR3, as DNA: TGTGCCAGCAGCCACCCGGGACAGGGGATAGGGATTCAGTACTTC. Translating gives CASSHPGQGIGIQYF. The chain is built from TRBV3-1 and TRBJ2-4; 10 positions agree with TRBD1. The CDR3 spans 15 residues. The ends lost 3 bases at V and 10 bases at J; junction bases unmatched: 9. From germline, CDR1 is LGHDT and CDR2 YNNKEL (reference sequence). The whole variable domain, filled in from reference TRBV3-1 and TRBJ2-4, reads DTAVSQTPKYLVTQMGNDKSIKCEQNLGHDTMYWYKQDSKKFLKIMFSYNNKELIINETVPNRFSPKSPDKAHLNLHINSLELGDSAVYFCASSHPGQGIGIQYFGAGTRLSVL.

J is TRBJ2-2 and V is TRBV7-6; no firm D call. Germline V gives CDR1 SGHVS, CDR2 FNYEAQ. The CDR3 sequence is 14 residues long. V gave up 1 base and J gave up 6 bases, with 9 bases separating them. The CDR3 DNA sequence: TGTGCCAGCAGCTTAGGCGACGAGCCCGGGGAGCTGTTTTTT. Translated, it gives CASSLGDEPGELFF.

This clonotype was counted between two and nine times. V and J are TRBV6-5 and TRBJ2-2; maybe TRBD2 (7 bases). This CDR3 contains 16 residues. CDR1 MNHEY and CDR2 SVGAGI come from the germline V gene. Trimming shortened V by 2 bases and J by 0 bases, and 10 bases separated the two germline ends. CDR3 sequence reads: CASSYGGGPNTGELFF. The CDR3 region has the DNA TGTGCCAGCAGTTACGGGGGGGGCCCGAACACCGGGGAGCTGTTTTTT.

This clonotype showed up just a few times. The rearrangement links TRBV6-2 or TRBV6-3 to TRBJ2-7; D might be TRBD1 or TRBD2, each matching 5 bases. The CDR3 is 14 amino acids. Trimming cost V 5 bases and J 4 bases, with 15 bases left between them. Germline values: CDR1 MNHEY, CDR2 SVGEGT. The CDR3 DNA sequence: TGTGCCAGCAGTATCCCGGGACGAAAATACGAGCAGTACTTC. As protein: CASSIPGRKYEQYF.

DNA for the CDR3: TGTGCCAGCAGCCTTACAGGGGAGAGAGGAGAAAAACTGTTTTTT. Its translation: CASSLTGERGEKLFF. J is TRBJ1-4 and V is TRBV5-4; 7 bases agree with TRBD1. CDR3 length equals 15 residues. Germline V gives CDR1 SGHNT, CDR2 YYREEE (reference sequence). V lost 4 bases and J lost 8; bases outside the gene matches: 11. The complete variable domain, with remaining parts taken from reference TRBV5-4 and TRBJ1-4, reads ETGVTQSPTHLIKTRGQQVTLRCSSQSGHNTVSWYQQALGQGPQFIFQYYREEENGRGNFPPRFSGLQFPNYSSELNVNALELDDSALYLCASSLTGERGEKLFFGSGTQLSVL.

This clonotype was found a few times. The J gene is TRBJ2-5, the V gene TRBV4-3; 11 nucleotides agree with TRBD1. This CDR3 spans 17 amino acids. Losses at the gene ends were 0 bases for V and 2 bases for J; bases not matched to a gene: 5. CDR1 is LGHNA, CDR2 YSLEER, per germline. CDR3 nucleotide sequence: TGCGCCAGCAGCCAAGATCCAGGGGACAGGGGGCAAGAGACCCAGTACTTC. This codes for CASSQDPGDRGQETQYF.

In this sample, this clonotype turned up a few times. The chain uses TRBV5-1 and TRBJ1-2; TRBD1 agrees at 8 bases. The V segment lost 5 bases and the J segment 2 bases; nucleotides outside the gene matches: 11. Germline CDR1 SGHRS, CDR2 YFSETQ. There are 16 residues in the CDR3. CDR3 nucleotide sequence: TGCGCCAGCAGACCCCAACCGGGACAGGCAAACTATGGCTACACCTTC. As protein: CASRPQPGQANYGYTF.

The sample holds a few counts of this clonotype. The chain's CDR3 is CSASRGGPETQYF. CDR3 nucleotide sequence: TGCAGCGCTTCACGTGGCGGGCCAGAGACCCAGTACTTC. The J gene is TRBJ2-5, the V gene TRBV29-1, with D tentatively TRBD2 (5 bases). This CDR3 spans 13 amino acids. Germline assignment: CDR1 SQVTM and CDR2 ANQGSEA. Trimming cost V 7 bases and J 4 bases, with 16 bases left between them.

This clonotype came up a few times. The rearrangement uses TRBV7-2 and TRBJ2-2; tentatively, D is TRBD2 (5 bases). The CDR3 is 15 amino acids. CDR1 is SGHTA and CDR2 is FQGNSA in the germline V gene. V was pared by 0 bases and J by 7 bases, with 12 bases between. The CDR3 here is CASSLALLVGGELFF. The CDR3, as DNA: TGTGCCAGCAGCTTAGCGCTACTAGTGGGCGGGGAGCTGTTTTTT.

This clonotype was counted at least ten times. The chain employs TRBV5-1 and TRBJ2-5, with D possibly TRBD2 on 7 matching bases. V was shortened by 1 base and J by 4 bases, with 14 bases between the two germline ends. The CDR3 sequence is 15 residues long. In germline, CDR1 is SGHRS, CDR2 YFSETQ. The CDR3 DNA sequence: TGCGCCAGCAGCTTGTTTTCGGGGGGCGTAGAGACCCAGTACTTC. Amino acid sequence: CASSLFSGGVETQYF.

The chain couples TRBV12-3 or TRBV12-4 to TRBJ2-6; D is ambiguous. The CDR3 totals 15 residues. The V gene lost 6 bases and the J gene lost 0 bases, with 9 bases spanning the gap. The CDR3 reads CASSRRSSGANVLTF. As DNA, the CDR3 is TGTGCCAGCAGCCGACGGAGCTCTGGGGCCAACGTCCTGACTTTC.

Only one count was recorded for this clonotype. The rearrangement uses TRBV5-1 and TRBJ2-7; TRBD2 aligns across 7 bases. Per germline, CDR1 SGHRS and CDR2 YFSETQ. V was clipped by 0 bases and J by 6 bases; unmatched bases: 6. CDR3 length equals 14 residues. The CDR3 nucleotides are TGCGCCAGCAGCTTGGACGGGAGGTCCGGCGAGCAGTACTTC. It is translated as CASSLDGRSGEQYF.

V is TRBV6-2 or TRBV6-3 and J is TRBJ2-1; 10 bases match TRBD2. J lost 7 bases, V lost 6 bases, and 9 bases had no gene match. The CDR3 spans 15 residues. Germline values: CDR1 MNHEY, CDR2 SVGEGT. The CDR3 bases are TGTGCCAGCAGCCTCGGCGCTAGCGGGAGAAATGAGCAGTTCTTC. Translation gives CASSLGASGRNEQFF.

The CDR3 is CATSTRNSGANVLTF. The CDR3 nucleotides read TGTGCCACCAGCACCCGAAACTCTGGGGCCAACGTCCTGACTTTC. The chain joins TRBV15 to TRBJ2-6; D remains ambiguous. V was cut by 4 bases and J by 0 bases, with 7 bases left in between. The V gene's germline CDR1 is LNHNV and CDR2 YYDKDF (reference sequence). CDR3 length: 15 amino acids.

This clonotype was detected a few times. The chain carries TRBV27 and TRBJ2-7; D ambiguous. Trimming left V 5 bases short and J 9 bases short, with 14 bases between. Germline CDR1 MNHEY, CDR2 SMNVEV (reference sequence). This CDR3 has 12 residues. This chain's CDR3 is CASSTGLLPQYF. The CDR3 bases are TGTGCCAGCAGTACCGGGCTTCTCCCGCAGTACTTC.

This clonotype was counted only a few times. The chain combines TRBV5-1 with TRBJ1-1; no definite D call. Germline lookup yields CDR1 SGHRS and CDR2 YFSETQ. Trimming removed 4 bases from V and 4 bases from J, with 14 bases in between. The CDR3 has 14 residues. For the CDR3, the DNA is TGCGCCAGCAGCGCGGACTCGGGCGGCACTGAAGCTTTCTTT. Translated: CASSADSGGTEAFF.

The V gene is TRBV2, the J gene TRBJ2-3; the match to TRBD2 covers 7 bases. The V segment lost 8 bases and the J segment 5 bases; nucleotides outside the gene matches: 13. Germline V gene lookup returns CDR1 SNHLY and CDR2 FYNNEI. This CDR3 comprises 15 residues. In DNA, the CDR3 is TGTGCCAGCGGCGGGGAGGGATTGAGACGAGATACGCAGTATTTT. This gives the protein CASGGEGLRRDTQYF.

This chain connects TRBV21-1 to TRBJ2-7; no check of the table's D call, TRBD1, against the DNA was made. TRBV21-1 is shown as a pseudogene. The CDR3 extends over 14 amino acids. This CDR3 reads CASSKGGDGGEQYF. The CDR3 coding sequence is TGTGCCAGCAGCAAGGGGGGGGACGGTGGCGAGCAGTACTTC.

V usage is TRBV7-9 and J usage is TRBJ2-7; no definite D call. This CDR3 has 15 amino acids. From germline, CDR1 is SEHNR and CDR2 FQNEAQ (reference sequence). The V and J ends lost 1 base and 2 bases respectively, with 12 bases between them. The CDR3 loop is CASSLGSPRPYEQYF. DNA of the CDR3: TGTGCCAGCAGCTTAGGGTCCCCTAGACCCTACGAGCAGTACTTC. The full variable domain, completed using reference TRBV7-9 and TRBJ2-7, is DTGVSQNPRHKITKRGQNVTFRCDPISEHNRLYWYRQTLGQGPEFLTYFQNEAQLEKSRLLSDRFSAERPKGSFSTLEIQRTEQGDSAMYLCASSLGSPRPYEQYFGPGTRLTVT.

This clonotype was observed a handful of times. The V call is TRBV29-1, the J call TRBJ2-7; D is ambiguous. V lost 2 bases and J lost 4, with 9 bases in between. Germline V gene lookup returns CDR1 SQVTM and CDR2 ANQGSEA. The CDR3 runs to 12 residues. The CDR3 region has the DNA TGCAGCGTTGAAAAGACTCAATACGAGCAGTACTTC. This gives the protein CSVEKTQYEQYF.

The chain recombines TRBV7-6 with TRBJ2-7, with D possibly matching TRBD1 (6 bases). The CDR3 is 16 amino acids. The V gene's germline CDR1 is SGHVS and CDR2 FNYEAQ. The V and J ends lost 3 bases and 0 bases respectively, with 15 bases between them. CDR3 nucleotides: TGTGCCAGCAGCTTGCTCGGCACAGGGAGCTCCTACGAGCAGTACTTC. Its translation: CASSLLGTGSSYEQYF.

The chain employs TRBV12-3 or TRBV12-4 and TRBJ2-1; 7 nucleotides align to TRBD1. With V trimmed by 6 bases and J by 4 bases, 6 bases remained unmatched. The CDR3 covers 14 residues. DNA of the CDR3: TGTGCCAGCAGCACGGGACAGAGATACAATGAGCAGTTCTTC. Translating it yields CASSTGQRYNEQFF.

This clonotype was seen only a few times. The chain uses TRBV5-1 and TRBJ2-2, with unresolved D. Trimming stripped 4 bases from V and 3 bases from J, with 7 bases between. This CDR3 is 13 amino acids long. Germline V gene data show CDR1 as SGHRS and CDR2 as YFSETQ. In DNA form, the CDR3 reads TGCGCCAGCAGCGAGAGTTACACCGGGGAGCTGTTTTTT. Encoded protein: CASSESYTGELFF.

The rearrangement joins TRBV20-1 to TRBJ2-2; 8 bases align to TRBD2. Germline CDR1 is DFQATT and CDR2 is SNEGSKA (reference sequence). V trimming: 0 bases; J trimming: 1 base; junction bases outside the gene matches: 4. This CDR3 is built from 16 residues. This CDR3 is CSARDGLAGNTGELFF. DNA of the CDR3: TGCAGTGCTAGAGATGGGCTAGCGGGGAACACCGGGGAGCTGTTTTTT.

The chain uses TRBV4-3 and TRBJ1-3; the match to TRBD1 covers 9 bases. Germline CDR1 is LGHNA and CDR2 is YSLEER. Germline trimming cut 4 bases from V and 6 bases from J; bases unmatched to any gene: 7. The length of the CDR3 is 15 residues. The CDR3 nucleotides are TGCGCCAGCAGCCGAGGGACAGGGATAGAAAACACCATATATTTT. Residues: CASSRGTGIENTIYF.

This rearrangement joins TRBV20-1 to TRBJ2-3, with 9 bases fitting TRBD2. The ends lost 3 bases at V and 1 base at J; junction bases unmatched: 5. Germline CDR1 and CDR2: DFQATT and SNEGSKA (reference sequence). The CDR3 loop spans 15 amino acids. In nucleotides, the CDR3 is TGCAGTGCTAGGGGGACTAGCATGGGCACAGATACGCAGTATTTT. This sequence encodes CSARGTSMGTDTQYF.

A few counts support this clonotype. This rearrangement joins TRBV7-9 to TRBJ1-1; D might be TRBD1 (6 bases). Germline CDR1 and CDR2: SEHNR and FQNEAQ (reference sequence). Trimming stripped 4 bases from V and 11 bases from J, with 20 bases between. The CDR3 has 14 residues. DNA of the CDR3: TGTGCCAGCAGCTCCCCGGGAGTATTGGGGGCGGCTTTCTTT. Protein sequence: CASSSPGVLGAAFF.